The entry below gives a single TCR beta chain sequence along with its context. V trimming: 3 bases; J trimming: 1 base; junction bases outside the gene matches: 2. Germline CDR1 is SEHNR and CDR2 is FQNEAQ (reference sequence). The CDR3 is made up of 14 amino acids. The data belong to a study of blood T cell repertoires in COVID-19. Study-wide background: From T cells, B-cell-depleted T cells, or PBMCs came the material, which was cDNA or gDNA.

TCRdb keeps only in-frame clones here, not all; method: immunoSEQ multiplex PCR. The table has 290,000 or so clones, approximately 86% seen once; the top ten hold about 1.2%. V gene TRBV7-9 combines with J gene TRBJ1-1, with 7 bases identical to TRBD1. Sequences were obtained from peripheral blood. The sequence came from a man between 65 and 85 years old with acute or convalescent COVID-19. The CDR3 reads CASSLWDRNTEAFF. The CDR3 DNA sequence: TGTGCCAGCAGCTTGTGGGACAGGAACACTGAAGCTTTCTTT.